This T cell receptor beta chain was found in a study of HIV-infected children after antiretroviral therapy interruption. Whole-study results and caveats: After treatment interruption started, naive CD4+ CDR3 overlap across time points dropped.

Many counts were recorded for this clonotype. Its antigen remains unknown. Unique molecular identifiers were included in an RNA-based 3' RACE TCR library. TCRdb itself ran the 3' RACE reads through MiXCR, one entry per CDR3 protein. The sample carries about 15,000 distinct CDR3 sequences, under 4% recorded once. The treatment is: PENTA 11 planned treatment interruption arm or continuous ART arm. At least 5 million viable PBMCs were required per cryopreserved sample. Memory CD8+ CD45RO+ CD45RA- T cells were FACS-sorted from thawed PBMCs. V lost 4 bases and J 5 bases, leaving 17 bases between the germline ends. Germline CDR1 LGHNA, CDR2 YSLEER. CDR3 length: 15 residues.

Specimen: CD45RO+ CD8+ T cells from PBMCs, pooled from several time points, collected from a donor given antiretroviral therapy, either interrupted or continuous. Indicated subset: memory CD8+ CD45RO+ CD45RA- T cells. The rearrangement links TRBV4-3 to TRBJ1-1; the D is unclear. This TCR came from a pool of human donors with HIV. In nucleotides, the CDR3 is TGCGCCAGCAGCCGAAGCTCTACCGTTGGGACTGAAGCTTTCTTT. This encodes CASSRSSTVGTEAFF.